This TCR beta chain was sequenced for a study of T cells after posttransplantation cyclophosphamide (dated by TCRdb to 2015 to 2016). Background on the whole study: Using TRB sequencing, the study followed how the T cell repertoire rebuilt after myeloablative bone marrow transplantation with posttransplantation cyclophosphamide given as GVHD prophylaxis. Antigen receptor sequencing covered samples from roughly 35 PTCy-treated patients and fewer than 20 of their related bone marrow donors. TRB sequencing was performed on blood from all 35 or so PTCy patients with 1-year posttransplant specimens. TRB sequencing was also done on up to about 3 additional blood samples from 2 to 5.2 years after transplant in 3 patients, and on pretransplant blood from a handful of patients. Because TRA and TRB clonality correlated tightly in under ten samples, the subsequent TCR analyses were limited to TRB only. Public TRB sequences were checked against a database of over 3,600 sequences associated with responses to pathogens, tumor antigens, self-antigens and alloantigens. Overall results and qualifications from the work: Donor-recipient similarity was low at 1-2 months but increased during the first year, and donor CD8+ memory clones often dominated later blood repertoires. The TRB repertoires of T cells infiltrating skin or the GI tract showed only limited overlap with the TRB repertoires found in blood. Across fewer than 55 patients, TRB clonality was highly associated with recipient CMV seropositivity and CMV reactivation, and PTCy diversity was similar to diversity in CNI/methotrexate controls.

Genomic DNA was used for TRB sequencing, which was performed with the immunoSEQ assay at survey resolution or with the hsTCRB kit. Concerning the study's data processing: The immunoSEQ software handled initial read processing, and the LymphoSeq R package was used for repertoire analyses. Clonality was computed as 1 minus normalized Shannon entropy; Gini coefficient was also calculated for each TRB dataset. To infer phenotypes in unsorted samples, TRB sequences from sorted subsets of the recipient or donor were mapped onto unsorted samples from the same recipient. TCRdb retrieved this table from immuneACCESS and kept in-frame rearrangements only. Not all clones are present; in checked studies, unresolved V genes account for under half, and no reason is known for the remainder. V and J calls and clone size follow that table, whereas D and trimming were derived from the DNA. In all, the sample holds approximately 47,000 clones, and 92% of those were seen once. The leading ten clones occupy 3% to 3.5% of the sample.

CDR1 SGHRS and CDR2 YFSETQ are derived from the germline V gene. V is trimmed back by 2 bases and J by 5 bases, and the junction contains 9 bases that no gene match accounts for. The CDR3 sequence holds 16 residues, the cysteine and phenylalanine included. Solely the CDR3 DNA is kept, with 48 bases framed from the first base. About this clone: Its specific antigen is unknown. Per-base qualities were not stored, and no clone one base away is much larger.

On the day of marrow donation, related bone marrow donors gave peripheral blood samples. Peripheral blood and bone marrow mononuclear cells were isolated by Ficoll-Hypaque density centrifugation and were cryopreserved. The sequence joins TRBV5-1 to TRBJ2-1; 8 bases in the junction line up with TRBD1. The sequence was obtained from a woman between 50 and 59 years old in good health and a related stem cell transplant donor. The sample consisted of PBMCs. The CDR3 in this case is CASSFTSGGPDNEQFF. The nucleotides read TGCGCCAGCAGCTTCACCTCAGGGGGCCCGGACAATGAGCAGTTCTTC.